Listed below are T cell receptor beta chains from one sample, sequenced in a study of shared clonotypes between healthy human individuals. The repertoire was sequenced with immunoSEQ multiplex PCR; TCRdb's copy has only in-frame clones and lacks some. Of around 940,000 clones detected, over 60% appear once; the ten largest clones hold over 1.3%. Sequencing used memory CD4+ T cells sorted from blood. These receptors were taken from a young man in good health. The CDR3 runs from the conserved cysteine through the conserved F or W. A D gene is named only where the DNA matches it firmly. Where a row states a size, it is once, few, many or the class of an expanded clone; other rows omit it.

once	.	TRBJ2-5	TRBV11-3	TGTGCCAGCAGCCCCCGGGACAAAAAAGAGACCCAGTACTTC	CASSPRDKKETQYF
few	.	TRBJ2-2	TRBV29-1	TGCAGCGTTGGGGGGCAGGGGCACACCGGGGAGCTGTTTTTT	CSVGGQGHTGELFF
few	TRBD2	TRBJ2-1	TRBV7-8	TGTGCCAGCAGCTCGGGGACTAGCGGTTACAATGAGCAGTTCTTC	CASSSGTSGYNEQFF
.	.	TRBJ1-6	TRBV5-6	TGTGCCAGCAGCTTGGGCGTAAATTCACCCCTCCACTTT	CASSLGVNSPLHF
few	.	TRBJ2-3	TRBV10-3	TGTGCCATCAGGAGAGGGCAGGCCACAGATACGCAGTATTTT	CAIRRGQATDTQYF
.	.	TRBJ1-6	TRBV11-2	TGTGCCAGCAGCTTTAGTACAGGGAATTCACCCCTCCACTTT	CASSFSTGNSPLHF
.	TRBD2	TRBJ2-7	TRBV18	TGTGCCAGCTCACCTAGCGGGGGGGCCTCAAGCTACGAGCAGTACTTC	CASSPSGGASSYEQYF
.	.	TRBJ1-4	TRBV12-5	TGTGCTAGTGGTTTGCGGGCCAGGCCTGCAACTAATGAAAAACTGTTTTTT	CASGLRARPATNEKLFF
.	.	TRBJ2-3	TRBV7-9	TGTGCCAGCAGCTTAGCCGGCAGACAAGCCACAGATACGCAGTATTTT	CASSLAGRQATDTQYF
.	TRBD1	TRBJ2-7	TRBV4-1	TGCGCCAGCAGCCAACTTGACAGGGGATGGCACGAGCAGTACTTC	CASSQLDRGWHEQYF
.	TRBD1	TRBJ1-2	TRBV7-9	TGTGCCAGCAGCGACGGACAGGGGAGGTTTAAGAGCGGCTACACCTTC	CASSDGQGRFKSGYTF
.	TRBD1	TRBJ2-7	TRBV6-1	TGTGCCAGCAGCCTGACAGGGGGTACCTACGAGCAGTACTTC	CASSLTGGTYEQYF
few	TRBD1	TRBJ2-7	TRBV2	TGTGCCAGCAGTGACCCTGGACAGGGCCCCTACGAGCAGTACTTC	CASSDPGQGPYEQYF
once	TRBD1	TRBJ2-7	TRBV27	TGTGCCAGCAGCACTTACCCACCCAGGGGGACCGCCTACGAGCAGTACTTC	CASSTYPPRGTAYEQYF
.	TRBD2	TRBJ2-1	TRBV27	TGTGCCAGCAGTCCATCAAGGACTAGCGGGCTAGTGAGGTCCCGCTACAATGAGCAGTTCTTC	CASSPSRTSGLVRSRYNEQFF
few	.	TRBJ2-5	TRBV5-1	TGCGCCAGCAGCTTGGCTGGCAGCCAAGAGACCCAGTACTTC	CASSLAGSQETQYF
.	.	TRBJ1-1	TRBV2	TGTGCCAGCAGTGAGGAGGTGGGGACTGAAGCTTTCTTT	CASSEEVGTEAFF
few	TRBD1	TRBJ2-1	TRBV27	TGTGCCAGCAGTTATCGACAGGGGGGCTACAATGAGCAGTTCTTC	CASSYRQGGYNEQFF
.	TRBD1	TRBJ2-6	TRBV18	TGTGCCAGCTCACCACCGGGACAGGGGATAGTGGGGGCCAACGTCCTGACTTTC	CASSPPGQGIVGANVLTF
.	TRBD2	TRBJ2-7	TRBV30	TGTGCCTGGGAAGCGGGGGGGCGAGAGCAGTACTTC	CAWEAGGREQYF
.	TRBD2	TRBJ2-2	TRBV5-1	TGCGCCAGCAGCTCTCGGCGGGGGGCCCTTAACACCGGGGAGCTGTTTTTT	CASSSRRGALNTGELFF
.	.	TRBJ1-1	TRBV5-4	TGTGCCAGCAGCCCGGGTGGAGGGGCGAACACTGAAGCTTTCTTT	CASSPGGGANTEAFF
once	.	TRBJ2-7	TRBV5-1	TGCGCCAGCAGCTTGGGAGGAGGGTCCCAAATGTACGAGCAGTACTTC	CASSLGGGSQMYEQYF
.	.	TRBJ1-1	TRBV18	TGTGCCAGCTCCTACACGCATGACACTGAAGCTTTCTTT	CASSYTHDTEAFF
.	TRBD1	TRBJ1-5	TRBV19	TGTGCCAGTAGTACTATGGGACAGGGGGCGGGCAATCAGCCCCAGCATTTT	CASSTMGQGAGNQPQHF
.	.	TRBJ1-2	TRBV18	TGTGCCAGCTCGTACGCCCCGGAGGGGTATGGCTACACCTTC	CASSYAPEGYGYTF
once	TRBD2	TRBJ2-7	TRBV5-4	TGTGCCAGCAGCTTGGCTAGCGGGAGGGCCCACGAGCAGTACTTC	CASSLASGRAHEQYF
.	.	TRBJ2-3	TRBV7-2	TGTGCCAGCAGCCCGAGATCAAAAAGTGCCCAAGGGGATACGCAGTATTTT	CASSPRSKSAQGDTQYF
.	TRBD2	TRBJ2-2	TRBV7-8	TGTGCCAGCAGCCTCGGGGGCACTAGCGGGATCCCCGGGGAGCTGTTTTTT	CASSLGGTSGIPGELFF
.	.	TRBJ2-1	TRBV6-1	TGTGCCAGCAGTGAGCTGTACGGAGGTTACAATGAGCAGTTCTTC	CASSELYGGYNEQFF
.	.	TRBJ1-2	TRBV30	TGTGCCTGGAGTGTAGTGAGGGCCCTCACGGACTACACCTTC	CAWSVVRALTDYTF
.	TRBD1	TRBJ2-7	TRBV11-3	TGTGCCAGCAGCTTAACCGGGACAGGCGCCTACGAGCAGTACTTC	CASSLTGTGAYEQYF
.	.	TRBJ2-7	TRBV2	TGTGCCAGCAGTGAAGCAGGAGCCCGGTACGAGCAGTACTTC	CASSEAGARYEQYF
few	.	TRBJ1-2	TRBV25-1	TGTGCCAGCACGGCGGGTGGACAGCCCTATGGCTACACCTTC	CASTAGGQPYGYTF
.	TRBD1	TRBJ2-3	TRBV28	TGTGCCAGCAGGCCCGGGACAGGCACAGATACGCAGTATTTT	CASRPGTGTDTQYF
.	TRBD1	TRBJ1-2	TRBV19	TGTGCCATTAAGGGGGCGCCGGGCTATGGCTACACCTTC	CAIKGAPGYGYTF
.	.	TRBJ1-4	TRBV18	TGTGCCAGCTCACCCAACGATGAAAAACTGTTTTTT	CASSPNDEKLFF
few	.	TRBJ1-6	TRBV6-5	TGTGCCAGCGGGTCACCCCTCCACTTT	CASGSPLHF
.	.	TRBJ2-2	TRBV6-1	TGTGCCAGCAGTGAACGGCGGGGCCTGAACACCGGGGAGCTGTTTTTT	CASSERRGLNTGELFF
few	TRBD1	TRBJ2-7	TRBV29-1	TGCAGCGTTGAAGGTCTGGGACAGGGGGCCGAGCAGTACTTC	CSVEGLGQGAEQYF